The 30 T cell receptor beta chains below all came from one sample that was sequenced in a study of blood T cell repertoires in COVID-19. Only in-frame clones appear in the TCRdb table, and some are missing; sequencing was by immunoSEQ multiplex PCR. This sample has over 95,000 clones, with about 85% found just once. Sequenced material: peripheral blood. These receptors originate from a human donor in a cohort sampled during active COVID-19.

This clone appeared once. The rearrangement joins TRBV5-1 to TRBJ1-1; D is unclear. The V gene's germline CDR1 is SGHRS and CDR2 YFSETQ. The CDR3 is 12 residues long. V lost 0 bases and J lost 7, with 7 bases in between. CDR3 sequence: CASSLGQVEAFF. The CDR3 DNA is TGCGCCAGCAGCTTGGGACAAGTTGAAGCTTTCTTT.

V and J are TRBV4-3 and TRBJ2-3; D possibly corresponds to TRBD2 (5 bases). Between the trimmed V and J ends, which lost 1 base and 1 base, there was a span of 12 bases. The length of the CDR3 is 16 residues. Germline CDR1 reads LGHNA; CDR2 reads YSLEER. In DNA, the CDR3 is TGCGCCAGCAGCCAAGTAGATTCCGGGGGCACAGATACGCAGTATTTT. Residues: CASSQVDSGGTDTQYF.

This clone was recorded once. This chain links TRBV28 with TRBJ1-3; possible D gene TRBD1, 6 bases. The CDR3 has 14 amino acids. Trimming took off 8 bases at V and 0 bases at J, with 11 bases between the two ends. Looked up from germline, CDR1 is MDHEN and CDR2 is SYDVKM. For the CDR3, the DNA is TGTGCCAGCTTGGACAGCCGCTCTGGAAACACCATATATTTT. Protein product: CASLDSRSGNTIYF.

The genes are TRBV27 and TRBJ1-5, with D perhaps matching TRBD1 (5 bases). Germline values: CDR1 MNHEY, CDR2 SMNVEV (reference sequence). The length of the CDR3 is 14 residues. V lost 6 bases, J lost 4 bases, and 13 bases lay in between. The CDR3 spells CASSGQGLNQPQHF. The CDR3 nucleotides read TGTGCCAGCAGCGGTCAGGGCCTAAATCAGCCCCAGCATTTT.

The chain uses TRBV27 and TRBJ2-2, with a weak D call TRBD2 (5 bases). The germline V gene encodes CDR1 MNHEY and CDR2 SMNVEV (reference sequence). The CDR3 loop spans 16 amino acids. Trimming cost V 2 bases and J 5 bases, with 15 bases left between them. In DNA, the CDR3 is TGTGCCAGCAGTTTACGGGGTGCGGGCGGTACCGGGGAGCTGTTTTTT. The encoded protein is CASSLRGAGGTGELFF.

This sequence joins TRBV7-9 and TRBJ2-1; D is possibly TRBD2 (5 bases). The CDR3 spans 13 residues. V shed 6 bases and J shed 15 bases, with 21 bases lying between them. Germline CDR1 reads SEHNR; CDR2 reads FQNEAQ (reference sequence). The CDR3 protein is CASSLFGPEGRFF. CDR3 in DNA: TGTGCCAGCAGTCTCTTTGGCCCCGAGGGAAGGTTCTTC.

The chain uses TRBV6-5 and TRBJ2-7; D is perhaps TRBD2 (6 bases). The CDR3 is 15 amino acids. Germline assignment: CDR1 MNHEY and CDR2 SVGAGI. The V end lost 6 bases, the J end lost 0 bases, and 15 bases lay between the germline ends. The CDR3 region is CASRAGIDGSYEQYF. DNA of the CDR3: TGTGCCAGCAGGGCGGGAATAGACGGCTCCTACGAGCAGTACTTC.

The chain uses TRBV10-3 and TRBJ1-2, with 8 nucleotides matching TRBD1. The CDR3 spans 18 residues. Germline V gene lookup returns CDR1 ENHRY and CDR2 SYGVKD. After removal of 6 bases from V and 3 bases from J, the junction contained 18 bases not matched to a gene. CDR3 bases: TGTGCCATCAGCTTAACAAGGACCAGGGGGCCCGGGGACTATGGCTACACCTTC. This codes for CAISLTRTRGPGDYGYTF.

V usage is TRBV2 and J usage is TRBJ2-1; TRBD2 agrees at 10 bases. CDR3 length: 15 residues. V was clipped by 7 bases and J by 4 bases; unmatched bases: 7. The V gene's germline CDR1 is SNHLY and CDR2 FYNNEI. For the CDR3, the DNA is TGTGCCAGCACCAAACTAGCGGGGTCGTACAATGAGCAGTTCTTC. Protein: CASTKLAGSYNEQFF. The variable domain in full, completed from reference TRBV2 and TRBJ2-1, reads EPEVTQTPSHQVTQMGQEVILRCVPISNHLYFYWYRQILGQKVEFLVSFYNNEISEKSEIFDDQFSVERPDGSNFTLKIRSTKLEDSAMYFCASTKLAGSYNEQFFGPGTRLTVL.

This chain joins TRBV4-3 and TRBJ2-1; the match to TRBD2 covers 11 bases. In germline, CDR1 is LGHNA, CDR2 YSLEER. J lost 0 bases, V lost 5 bases, and 9 bases had no gene match. The CDR3 extends over 18 amino acids. The chain's CDR3 is CASSSHASGGSSYNEQFF. The CDR3 DNA is TGCGCCAGCAGCTCTCATGCTAGCGGGGGGAGCTCCTACAATGAGCAGTTCTTC.

The V and J genes are TRBV6-5 and TRBJ1-6, with 7 bases that match TRBD1. Per the germline V gene, CDR1 is MNHEY and CDR2 is SVGAGI. V shed 4 bases, J shed 5 bases, and the junction held 5 bases outside the gene matches. The CDR3 has 15 residues. For the CDR3, the DNA is TGTGCCAGCAGTTCGCCAGGGGGAAATAATTCACCCCTCCACTTT. This sequence encodes CASSSPGGNNSPLHF.

This chain links TRBV7-2 with TRBJ2-3; D not resolved. Trimming removed 5 bases from V and 3 bases from J, with 12 bases in between. The CDR3 runs 14 residues. Germline values: CDR1 SGHTA, CDR2 FQGNSA. The chain's CDR3 is CASSPTRGTDTQYF. CDR3 DNA: TGTGCCAGCAGCCCCACCCGCGGAACAGATACGCAGTATTTT.

The CDR3 region is CASSPFGSPYEQYF. CDR3 in DNA: TGTGCCAGCAGCCCCTTTGGGAGTCCCTACGAGCAGTACTTC. The chain links TRBV6-5 to TRBJ2-7; perhaps TRBD2 as D (5 bases). Trimming cost V 6 bases and J 2 bases, with 14 bases left between them. The germline V gene has CDR1 MNHEY and CDR2 SVGAGI. The length of the CDR3 is 14 residues.

The chain employs TRBV7-7 and TRBJ2-2, with D perhaps matching TRBD2 (5 bases). CDR1 is SSHAT, CDR2 FNYEAQ, per germline (reference sequence). The CDR3 loop spans 13 amino acids. Deletions cut 5 bases from V and 4 bases from J, with 8 bases between. The CDR3 protein is CASSGEGTGELFF. For the CDR3, the DNA is TGTGCCAGCAGCGGAGAGGGCACCGGGGAGCTGTTTTTT.

J is TRBJ1-1 and V is TRBV24-1, with a tentative D call TRBD1 (5 bases). Deletions cut 6 bases from V and 4 bases from J, with 8 bases between. The V gene's germline CDR1 is KGHDR and CDR2 SFDVKD. The CDR3 is 12 residues long. CDR3 bases: TGTGCCACCAGTCCCACAGGCACTGAAGCTTTCTTT. This sequence encodes CATSPTGTEAFF.

The rearrangement joins TRBV6-5 to TRBJ2-7, with 10 bases identical to TRBD1. J gave up 2 bases and V 6 bases, and 4 bases lay outside the gene matches. This CDR3 contains 14 residues. CDR1 and CDR2 (germline): MNHEY, SVGAGI. The CDR3 sequence is CASRQTGGAYEQYF. CDR3 nucleotide sequence: TGTGCCAGCAGGCAGACAGGGGGCGCCTACGAGCAGTACTTC.

In this sample, this clone turned up a few times. V gene TRBV18 combines with J gene TRBJ2-1, with 9 bases fitting TRBD1. The CDR3 is 15 amino acids. CDR1 and CDR2 (germline): KGHSH, LQKENI. The ends lost 4 bases at V and 5 bases at J; junction bases unmatched: 6. CDR3 residues: CASSLTGTGNNEQFF. CDR3 nucleotides: TGTGCCAGCTCACTGACCGGGACAGGGAACAATGAGCAGTTCTTC.

The V call is TRBV7-9, the J call TRBJ1-1; D may be TRBD1 (5 bases). Germline values: CDR1 SEHNR, CDR2 FQNEAQ (reference sequence). The length of the CDR3 is 13 residues. The V and J ends lost 2 bases and 5 bases respectively, with 9 bases between them. Here the CDR3 reads CASSLSQGTEAFF. The CDR3, as DNA: TGTGCCAGCAGCTTATCTCAGGGTACTGAAGCTTTCTTT.

The genes are TRBV7-9 and TRBJ2-5, with 9 bases identical to TRBD1. The V and J ends lost 6 bases and 4 bases, in that order; junction bases with no gene match: 6. The germline gives CDR1 SEHNR, CDR2 FQNEAQ (reference sequence). This CDR3 spans 14 amino acids. The CDR3 DNA follows: TGTGCCAGCAGTCTACAGGGGGCGCGAGAGACCCAGTACTTC. Residues: CASSLQGARETQYF.

This clone came up once. CDR3 DNA sequence: TGCAGTGCTAGTCCGGGACAGAGAAACATTCAGTACTTC. This translates into CSASPGQRNIQYF. V usage is TRBV20-1 and J usage is TRBJ2-4; TRBD1 matches 7 bases. The CDR3 is 13 residues long. The trim removed 3 bases at V and 6 bases at J, leaving 5 bases unmatched. Germline values: CDR1 DFQATT, CDR2 SNEGSKA (reference sequence).

This chain joins TRBV27 and TRBJ1-2; 7 bases align to TRBD1. The CDR3 has 14 residues. Germline V gene sequence: CDR1 MNHEY, CDR2 SMNVEV (reference sequence). Trimming at V came to 6 bases and at J to 0 bases, leaving 4 bases not matched to a gene. The CDR3 region is CASRGQSANYGYTF. The DNA of the CDR3 is TGTGCCAGCAGGGGACAGAGCGCTAACTATGGCTACACCTTC.

The chain joins TRBV2 to TRBJ2-3, with D perhaps TRBD2 (6 bases). CDR3 length: 14 amino acids. The germline V gene has CDR1 SNHLY and CDR2 FYNNEI. V was shortened by 7 bases and J by 1 base, with 12 bases between the two germline ends. This CDR3 is CASNGVAGTDTQYF. CDR3 DNA sequence: TGTGCCAGCAATGGAGTAGCGGGCACAGATACGCAGTATTTT. Filled out from reference TRBV2 and TRBJ2-3, the complete variable domain reads EPEVTQTPSHQVTQMGQEVILRCVPISNHLYFYWYRQILGQKVEFLVSFYNNEISEKSEIFDDQFSVERPDGSNFTLKIRSTKLEDSAMYFCASNGVAGTDTQYFGPGTRLTVL.

The rearrangement joins TRBV19 to TRBJ2-1, with a possible D match to TRBD2 (6 bases). CDR1 is LNHDA and CDR2 is SQIVND in the germline V gene (reference sequence). Trimming removed 6 bases from V and 8 bases from J, with 17 bases in between. CDR3 length: 14 residues. For the CDR3, the DNA is TGTGCCAGTAGAACTGGCGGGGTTTATTATGAGCAGTTCTTC. Its protein product is CASRTGGVYYEQFF.

The rearrangement uses TRBV7-6 and TRBJ2-3, with 9 positions matching TRBD2. This CDR3 comprises 18 residues. CDR1 and CDR2 from the germline V gene are SGHVS and FNYEAQ. The J segment lost 1 base and the V segment lost 4 bases, leaving 12 bases of the junction unmatched. CDR3 coding DNA: TGTGCCAGCAGCTACTGGGCGGGGGGGCCAGAGGGCACAGATACGCAGTATTTT. This translates into CASSYWAGGPEGTDTQYF.

V and J are TRBV4-1 and TRBJ2-1; 8 bases fit TRBD2. V trimming: 6 bases; J trimming: 8 bases; junction bases outside the gene matches: 9. Germline assignment: CDR1 MGHRA and CDR2 YSYEKL. CDR3 length: 14 residues. This chain's CDR3 is CASRWLAGFDEQFF. The DNA of the CDR3 is TGCGCCAGCAGATGGTTAGCGGGGTTTGATGAGCAGTTCTTC.

The rearrangement joins TRBV9 to TRBJ1-5, with TRBD1 matching over 9 bases. The CDR3 consists of 16 residues. V lost 3 bases and J lost 6; bases outside the gene matches: 10. Germline V gene lookup returns CDR1 SGDLS and CDR2 YYNGEE. The CDR3 sequence: CASSEGVTGGVQPQHF. The CDR3 nucleotides are TGTGCCAGCAGCGAGGGAGTCACAGGGGGCGTTCAGCCCCAGCATTTT.

The chain joins TRBV12-5 to TRBJ2-7; D ambiguous. V was trimmed by 2 bases and J by 5 bases, leaving 10 bases between them. The CDR3 covers 13 residues. Germline V gives CDR1 LGHNT, CDR2 FRNRAP. As DNA, the CDR3 is TGTGCTAGTGGTTTGATCCTGGCCCACGAGCAGTACTTC. Protein product: CASGLILAHEQYF.

The chain uses TRBV2 and TRBJ2-1, with TRBD1 matching over 11 bases. J was trimmed by 7 bases and V by 9 bases; bases with no gene match: 11. CDR3 length: 15 amino acids. CDR1 and CDR2 from the germline V gene are SNHLY and FYNNEI. The CDR3, as DNA: TGTGCCAGTTCTCCGGGACAGGGGGATTTTAATGAGCAGTTCTTC. Translation: CASSPGQGDFNEQFF.

The chain carries TRBV28 and TRBJ1-1; 9 positions match TRBD1. Germline V gene sequence: CDR1 MDHEN, CDR2 SYDVKM. The CDR3 consists of 15 residues. With 6 bases clipped from V and 6 bases from J, the junction kept 11 bases outside the gene matches. DNA for the CDR3: TGTGCCAGCAGAGCCCAGGACAGGGGCGGCTCTGAAGCTTTCTTT. It encodes CASRAQDRGGSEAFF.

The chain couples TRBV28 to TRBJ1-2; 9 nucleotides line up with TRBD1. The germline CDR1 and CDR2 sequences are MDHEN and SYDVKM. The CDR3 runs to 13 residues. With V trimmed by 10 bases and J by 8 bases, 11 bases remained unmatched. The CDR3 nucleotides read TGTGCCACCCTACAGGGGGCAGGGAGGGGCTACACCTTC. The encoded protein is CATLQGAGRGYTF.